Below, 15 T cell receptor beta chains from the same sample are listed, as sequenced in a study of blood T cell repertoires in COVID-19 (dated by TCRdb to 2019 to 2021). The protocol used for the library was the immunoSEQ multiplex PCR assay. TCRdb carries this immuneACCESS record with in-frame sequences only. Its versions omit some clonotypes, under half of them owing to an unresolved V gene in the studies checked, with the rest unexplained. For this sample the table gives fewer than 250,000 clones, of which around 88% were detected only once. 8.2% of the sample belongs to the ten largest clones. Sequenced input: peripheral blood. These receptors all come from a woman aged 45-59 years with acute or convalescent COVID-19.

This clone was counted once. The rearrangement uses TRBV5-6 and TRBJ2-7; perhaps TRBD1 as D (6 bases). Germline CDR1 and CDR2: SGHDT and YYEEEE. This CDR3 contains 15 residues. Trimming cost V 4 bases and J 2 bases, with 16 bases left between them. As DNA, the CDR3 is TGTGCCAGCAGCCAGGGCCCAGGGGACACCTACGAGCAGTACTTC. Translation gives CASSQGPGDTYEQYF.

The CDR3 sequence: CASSPIQGGGTEAFF. The CDR3, as DNA: TGTGCCAGCTCACCCATACAGGGGGGTGGCACTGAAGCTTTCTTT. The rearrangement joins TRBV18 to TRBJ1-1; 8 bases align to TRBD1. The germline V gene encodes CDR1 KGHSH and CDR2 LQKENI. The CDR3 consists of 15 residues. The trim removed 3 bases at V and 4 bases at J, leaving 7 bases unmatched. Based on the CDR3 plus reference TRBV18 and TRBJ1-1, the full variable domain is NAGVMQNPRHLVRRRGQEARLRCSPMKGHSHVYWYRQLPEEGLKFMVYLQKENIIDESGMPKERFSAEFPKEGPSILRIQQVVRGDSAAYFCASSPIQGGGTEAFFGQGTRLTVV.

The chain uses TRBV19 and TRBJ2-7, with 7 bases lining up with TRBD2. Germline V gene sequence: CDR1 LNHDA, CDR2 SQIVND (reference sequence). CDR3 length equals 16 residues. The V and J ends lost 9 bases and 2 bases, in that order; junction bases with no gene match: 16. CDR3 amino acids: CASGSSAGEKTYEQYF. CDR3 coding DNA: TGTGCCAGCGGCTCTTCGGCGGGGGAGAAAACCTACGAGCAGTACTTC.

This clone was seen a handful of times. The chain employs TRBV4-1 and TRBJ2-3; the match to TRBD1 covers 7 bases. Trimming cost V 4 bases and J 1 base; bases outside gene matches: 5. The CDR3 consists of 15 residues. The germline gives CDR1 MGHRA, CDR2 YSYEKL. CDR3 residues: CASSPLGQGTDTQYF. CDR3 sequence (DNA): TGCGCCAGCAGCCCCCTCGGACAGGGCACAGATACGCAGTATTTT.

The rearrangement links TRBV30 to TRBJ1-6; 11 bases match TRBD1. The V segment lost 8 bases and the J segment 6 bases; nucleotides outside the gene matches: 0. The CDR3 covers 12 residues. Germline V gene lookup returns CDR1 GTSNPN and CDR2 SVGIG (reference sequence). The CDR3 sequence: CAGTGGNSPLHF. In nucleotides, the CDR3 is TGTGCCGGGACAGGGGGTAATTCACCCCTCCACTTT.

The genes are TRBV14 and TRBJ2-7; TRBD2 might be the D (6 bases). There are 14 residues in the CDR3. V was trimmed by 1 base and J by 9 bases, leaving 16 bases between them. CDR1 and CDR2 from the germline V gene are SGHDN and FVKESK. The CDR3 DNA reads TGTGCCAGCAGCCAAGGGAGGGCCTCTATGTTGCAGTACTTC. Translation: CASSQGRASMLQYF. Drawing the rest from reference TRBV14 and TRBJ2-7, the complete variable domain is EAGVTQFPSHSVIEKGQTVTLRCDPISGHDNLYWYRRVMGKEIKFLLHFVKESKQDESGMPNNRFLAERTGGTYSTLKVQPAELEDSGVYFCASSQGRASMLQYFGPGTRLTVT.

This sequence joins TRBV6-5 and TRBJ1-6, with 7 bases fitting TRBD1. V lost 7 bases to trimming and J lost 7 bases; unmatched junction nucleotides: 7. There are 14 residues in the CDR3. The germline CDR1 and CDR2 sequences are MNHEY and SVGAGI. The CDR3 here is CASKRTGGNSPLHF. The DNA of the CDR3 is TGTGCCAGCAAGAGGACAGGCGGAAATTCACCCCTCCACTTT.

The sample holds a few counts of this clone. For the CDR3, the DNA is TGTGCCAGCATCGAGGATACTGAAGCTTTCTTT. It yields the protein CASIEDTEAFF. This chain connects TRBV2 to TRBJ1-1, with no clear D. This CDR3 spans 11 amino acids. V was clipped by 7 bases and J by 5 bases, with 8 bases between them. The V gene's germline CDR1 is SNHLY and CDR2 FYNNEI. The variable domain in full, with the rest retrieved from reference TRBV2 and TRBJ1-1, is EPEVTQTPSHQVTQMGQEVILRCVPISNHLYFYWYRQILGQKVEFLVSFYNNEISEKSEIFDDQFSVERPDGSNFTLKIRSTKLEDSAMYFCASIEDTEAFFGQGTRLTVV.

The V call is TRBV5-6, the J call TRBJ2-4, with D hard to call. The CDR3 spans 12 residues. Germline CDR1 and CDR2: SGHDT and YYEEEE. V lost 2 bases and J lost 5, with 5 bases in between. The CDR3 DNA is TGTGCCAGCAGCTTCGGAGAAAACATTCAGTACTTC. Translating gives CASSFGENIQYF.

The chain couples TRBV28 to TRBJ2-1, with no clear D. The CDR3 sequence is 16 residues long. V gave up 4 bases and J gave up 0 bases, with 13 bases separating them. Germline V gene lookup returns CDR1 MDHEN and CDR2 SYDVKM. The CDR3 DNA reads TGTGCCAGCAGTTCCCCCACGCTAAGCTCCTACAATGAGCAGTTCTTC. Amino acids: CASSSPTLSSYNEQFF.

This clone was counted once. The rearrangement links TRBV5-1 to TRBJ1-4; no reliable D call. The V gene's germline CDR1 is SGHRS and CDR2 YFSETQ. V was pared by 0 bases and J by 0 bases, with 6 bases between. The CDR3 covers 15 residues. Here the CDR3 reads CASSLVPATNEKLFF. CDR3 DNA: TGCGCCAGCAGCTTGGTTCCAGCAACTAATGAAAAACTGTTTTTT.

The CDR3 coding sequence is TGTGCCAGTGCGCCACTAGCGGGAGCCCACTACGAGCAGTACTTC. Protein sequence: CASAPLAGAHYEQYF. V is TRBV19 and J is TRBJ2-7; 11 positions agree with TRBD2. CDR1 and CDR2 from the germline V gene are LNHDA and SQIVND (reference sequence). The V gene end was trimmed by 8 bases and the J gene end by 3 bases; junction bases not matched to a gene: 9. The CDR3 extends over 15 amino acids.

CDR3 region: CASSLGVTGQAFF. The CDR3 DNA is TGTGCCAGCAGCCTGGGCGTGACAGGCCAAGCTTTCTTT. This chain joins TRBV5-6 and TRBJ1-1; tentatively, D is TRBD1 (6 bases). The CDR3 spans 13 residues. Germline values: CDR1 SGHDT, CDR2 YYEEEE. V was clipped by 4 bases and J by 9 bases, with 16 bases between them. The full variable domain, in which reference TRBV5-6 and TRBJ1-1 provide the parts outside the CDR3, is DAGVTQSPTHLIKTRGQQVTLRCSPKSGHDTVSWYQQALGQGPQFIFQYYEEEERQRGNFPDRFSGHQFPNYSSELNVNALLLGDSALYLCASSLGVTGQAFFGQGTRLTVV.

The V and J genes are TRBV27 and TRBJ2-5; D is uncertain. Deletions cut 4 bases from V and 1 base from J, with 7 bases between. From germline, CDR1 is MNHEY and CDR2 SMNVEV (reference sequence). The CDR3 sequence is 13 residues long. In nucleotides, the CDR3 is TGTGCCAGCAGTTCGAACAGCCAAGAGACCCAGTACTTC. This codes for CASSSNSQETQYF.

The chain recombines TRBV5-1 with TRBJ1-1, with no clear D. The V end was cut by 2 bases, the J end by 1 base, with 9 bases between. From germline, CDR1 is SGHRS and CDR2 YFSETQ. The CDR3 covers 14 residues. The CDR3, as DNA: TGCGCCAGCAGCTTAACGACGGGGAACACTGAAGCTTTCTTT. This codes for CASSLTTGNTEAFF.